This T cell receptor (beta chain) was identified during a study of T cells in Graves' hyperthyroidism and ophthalmopathy (dated by TCRdb to between 2018 and 2020). Regarding the research as a whole: Peripheral blood was sampled at the time of initial diagnosis, prior to any treatment. The roughly 91 discovery patients were randomly divided into training and test sets at a 7:3 ratio. Once sampling was done, hyperthyroidism patients were given methimazole at a starting dose of 30 mg daily, whereas ophthalmopathy patients were given high-dose intravenous methylprednisolone. An independent validation cohort of under 20 hyperthyroidism patients and about 16 patients who later progressed to ophthalmopathy tested prospective prediction of ophthalmopathy. Thyroid tissue and blood T-cell repertoires from more than 5 Graves' hyperthyroidism patients were also compared in the study. TCR V-J signatures able to tell the groups apart were searched for in a discovery cohort of 100 patients, of whom more than 40 had Graves' ophthalmopathy and roughly 57 had stable Graves' hyperthyroidism. The paper describes TCR Vbeta CDR3 sequencing of 140 or so peripheral blood samples, made up of 43 ophthalmopathy patients, 70 to 75 hyperthyroidism patients and roughly 17 progressor patients. General conclusions and limits of the study: Most expanded thyroid clonotypes (frequency above 0.001) were also detected in blood, a finding suggesting that blood repertoires may reflect thyroid immune responses. Ophthalmopathy was separated from stable hyperthyroidism by a 13 V-J signature model, with over 85% sensitivity and approximately 81% specificity obtained in cross-validation and 80%/75% obtained in testing. No statistical method was used to fix the sample size in advance, and group allocation was not hidden from the investigators. During validation, the model predicted progression to ophthalmopathy a median of around 6 months ahead of onset, with more than 60% sensitivity and almost 75% specificity.

The TCR beta CDR3 regions were amplified from RNA transcripts. The first round of RT-PCR for the TCR CDR3 was performed with the HTBI primer set and the Qiagen OneStep RT-PCR kit. A second multiplex PCR round built the libraries, followed by size selection and purification. Sequencing of the libraries was done on an Illumina HiSeq2000 using paired-end 100 bp reads. Processing in the source paper ran as follows. Raw data were processed with SOAPnuke, discarding reads with adapters, uncalled bases, mean Phred below 15, or no exact constant-primer or identifier match. High-quality paired reads were merged with COPE v1.2.5, and unique nucleotide sequences were defined as clonotypes. Clonotypes were aligned to IMGT TRBV, TRBD and TRBJ reference segments using MiTCR v1.1. Only V-J combinations with frequency above 0.0001, covering about 99% of repertoires, were analysed. A TCS score was defined as the ratio between F50 (clonal expansion) and ExV (chaos), using BLOSUM62-based TCRdist between CDR3 peptides within each V-J. Welch's t-statistics and random forest reduced 450 to 600 V-J features to roughly 13, which were used in a naive Bayes classifier (R e1071). TCRdb passed the public sequencing reads through fastp at Q25 and MiXCR, retaining productive beta sequences. Merged by CDR3 protein, the rows form single entries marked with the most common genes and DNA. The V and J calls here are based on TCRdb, not the publication. Within this sample are 450,000 to 600,000 distinct CDR3 sequences, with approximately 20% of them counted one time only. Approximately 50% of the sample is held by the ten biggest clonotypes.

Moderately to severely active disease, a Clinical Activity Score of at least 3, a NOSPECS grade of at least 4, and a duration under 3 months were present in ophthalmopathy patients. Any patient with an uncontrolled infection, another autoimmune disease, pregnancy or lactation was excluded. Diagnoses were established on the basis of clinical symptoms, serum thyroxine and TRAb, thyroid ultrasound, and orbital computed tomography. PBMCs were isolated from 7.5 to 10 ml of fresh peripheral blood by Ficoll-Paque density gradient centrifugation. Total RNA was extracted with Trizol reagent, and quality was checked on an Agilent 2100 Bioanalyzer. In the case of this clonotype: Its antigen remains undetermined. No base quality information exists; no much larger clone differs at one position.

Specimen: blood. This TCR came from a man between 35 and 55 years old with Graves' ophthalmopathy.

The DNA reads TGTGCCAGCAGCCCTCAGTCGGATCCTAATGAGCAGTTCTTC. It is translated as CASSPQSDPNEQFF. The sequence is built from TRBV7-2 and TRBJ2-1, with the D gene call left open. V is reduced by 5 bases and J by 7 bases, leaving a spacing of 15 bases between them. Including the terminal cysteine and phenylalanine, the CDR3 comprises 14 residues. Just CDR3 DNA is preserved here, 42 bases in frame from base 1. For CDR1 and CDR2, the germline V gene lists SGHTA and FQGNSA.